What follows are 7 T cell receptor beta chains derived from one specimen sequenced in a study of shared clonotypes between healthy human individuals. Assay used: immunoSEQ multiplex PCR; TCRdb lists only in-frame clones, some missing. The repertoire holds millions of clones, with roughly 91% as singletons. Naive CD8 cells were CD45RO-negative, positively selected for CCR7, excluding terminally differentiated effector memory CD45RA+ cells. Input material: naive CD8+ T cells from PBMCs. The receptor set was obtained from a man aged 18 to 30 in good health. Some clones in this sample may be carry-over from other donors' samples.

V and J are TRBV13 and TRBJ1-1; no firm D call. The CDR3 loop spans 13 amino acids. V was shortened by 4 bases and J by 3 bases, with 9 bases between the two germline ends. Germline CDR1 reads PRHDT; CDR2 reads FYEKMQ (reference sequence). CDR3 coding DNA: TGTGCCAGCAGCTACGGGAAATACACTGAAGCTTTCTTT. It yields the protein CASSYGKYTEAFF. The full variable domain, completed using reference TRBV13 and TRBJ1-1, is AAGVIQSPRHLIKEKRETATLKCYPIPRHDTVYWYQQGPGQDPQFLISFYEKMQSDKGSIPDRFSAQQFSDYHSELNMSSLELGDSALYFCASSYGKYTEAFFGQGTRLTVV.

The chain recombines TRBV7-2 with TRBJ2-2; weak D call: TRBD1 (6 bases). The V end lost 4 bases, the J end lost 5 bases, and 14 bases lay between the germline ends. The CDR3 has 15 amino acids. Germline lookup yields CDR1 SGHTA and CDR2 FQGNSA. In DNA form, the CDR3 reads TGTGCCAGCAGCTCCGGACAGCGGCAAACCGGGGAGCTGTTTTTT. It specifies CASSSGQRQTGELFF.

The chain employs TRBV6-6 and TRBJ2-7, with 7 bases lining up with TRBD2. The CDR3 runs to 15 residues. In germline, CDR1 is MNHNY, CDR2 SVGAGI (reference sequence). Trimming at V came to 0 bases and at J to 2 bases, leaving 4 bases not matched to a gene. The CDR3 here is CASSYSWLAAYEQYF. CDR3 DNA sequence: TGTGCCAGCAGTTACTCATGGCTAGCGGCCTACGAGCAGTACTTC.

The chain couples TRBV10-3 to TRBJ2-1; D may be TRBD1 or TRBD2 (6 bases each). Trimming stripped 6 bases from V and 6 bases from J, with 12 bases between. Germline-derived CDR1 and CDR2 are ENHRY and SYGVKD. This CDR3 is built from 13 residues. In DNA form, the CDR3 reads TGTGCCATCAGCGAGGAGGGGGGCAATGAGCAGTTCTTC. Amino acid sequence: CAISEEGGNEQFF.

The chain uses TRBV7-9 and TRBJ1-4, with D hard to call. The germline gives CDR1 SEHNR, CDR2 FQNEAQ (reference sequence). The CDR3 runs 15 residues. Trimming removed 5 bases at V and 0 bases at J, with 10 bases between. The CDR3 region has the DNA TGTGCCAGCAGCGGAGTGCGGGCAACTAATGAAAAACTGTTTTTT. As protein: CASSGVRATNEKLFF.

The chain uses TRBV30 and TRBJ1-6; 8 bases fit TRBD1. Germline-derived CDR1 and CDR2 are GTSNPN and SVGIG (reference sequence). The CDR3 has 15 residues. J lost 7 bases, V lost 4 bases, and 9 bases had no gene match. The CDR3 protein is CAWTPWTGINSPLHF. The CDR3 nucleotides read TGTGCCTGGACCCCCTGGACAGGGATAAATTCACCCCTCCACTTT. Drawing the rest from reference TRBV30 and TRBJ1-6, the complete variable domain is SQTIHQWPATLVQPVGSPLSLECTVEGTSNPNLYWYRQAAGRGLQLLFYSVGIGQISSEVPQNLSASRPQDRQFILSSKKLLLSDSGFYLCAWTPWTGINSPLHFGNGTRLTVT.

The chain combines TRBV27 with TRBJ2-1; D unclear. The germline V and J ends were trimmed by 8 bases and 4 bases, with 9 bases remaining between them. In germline, CDR1 is MNHEY, CDR2 SMNVEV (reference sequence). CDR3 length: 12 residues. DNA of the CDR3: TGTGCCAGCCGACCCCGTTACAATGAGCAGTTCTTC. It specifies CASRPRYNEQFF.